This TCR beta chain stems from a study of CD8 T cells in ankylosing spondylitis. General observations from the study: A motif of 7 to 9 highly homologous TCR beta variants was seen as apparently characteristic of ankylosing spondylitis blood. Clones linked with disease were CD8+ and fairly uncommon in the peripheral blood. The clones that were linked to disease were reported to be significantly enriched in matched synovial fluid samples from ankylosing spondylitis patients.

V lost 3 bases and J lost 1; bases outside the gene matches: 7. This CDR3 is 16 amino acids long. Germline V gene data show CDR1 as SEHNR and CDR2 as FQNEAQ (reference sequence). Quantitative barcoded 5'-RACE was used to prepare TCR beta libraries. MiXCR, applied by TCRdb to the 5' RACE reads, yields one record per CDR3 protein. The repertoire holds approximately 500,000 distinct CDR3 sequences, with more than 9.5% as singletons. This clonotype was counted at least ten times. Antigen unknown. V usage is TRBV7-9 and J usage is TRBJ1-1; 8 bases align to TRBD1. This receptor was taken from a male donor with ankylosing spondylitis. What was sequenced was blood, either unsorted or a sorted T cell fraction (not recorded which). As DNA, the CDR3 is TGTGCCAGCAGCTTCCTCGGACAGGGAAGGAACACTGAAGCTTTCTTT. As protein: CASSFLGQGRNTEAFF.